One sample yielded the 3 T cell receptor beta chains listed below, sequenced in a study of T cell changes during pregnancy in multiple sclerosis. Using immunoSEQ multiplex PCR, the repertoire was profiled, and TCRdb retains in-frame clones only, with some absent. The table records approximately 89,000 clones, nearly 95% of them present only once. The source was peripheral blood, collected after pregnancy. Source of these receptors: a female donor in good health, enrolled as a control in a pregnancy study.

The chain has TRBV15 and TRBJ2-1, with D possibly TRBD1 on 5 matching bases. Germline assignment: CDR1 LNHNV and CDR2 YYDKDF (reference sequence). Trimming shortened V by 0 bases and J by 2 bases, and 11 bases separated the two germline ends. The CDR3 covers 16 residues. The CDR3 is CATSRDPQGTYNEQFF. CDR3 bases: TGTGCCACCAGCAGAGATCCCCAGGGTACCTACAATGAGCAGTTCTTC.

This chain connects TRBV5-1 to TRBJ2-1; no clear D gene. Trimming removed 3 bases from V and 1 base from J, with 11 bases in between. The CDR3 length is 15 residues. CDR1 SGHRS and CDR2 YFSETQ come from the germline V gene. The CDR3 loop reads CASSSGVASYNEQFF. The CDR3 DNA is TGCGCCAGCAGCTCCGGAGTAGCATCCTACAATGAGCAGTTCTTC.

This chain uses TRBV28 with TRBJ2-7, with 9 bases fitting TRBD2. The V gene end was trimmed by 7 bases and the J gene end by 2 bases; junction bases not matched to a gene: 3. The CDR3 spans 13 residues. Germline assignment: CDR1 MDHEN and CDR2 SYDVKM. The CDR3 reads CASTSGITYEQYF. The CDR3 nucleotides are TGTGCCAGCACTAGCGGGATTACCTACGAGCAGTACTTC.